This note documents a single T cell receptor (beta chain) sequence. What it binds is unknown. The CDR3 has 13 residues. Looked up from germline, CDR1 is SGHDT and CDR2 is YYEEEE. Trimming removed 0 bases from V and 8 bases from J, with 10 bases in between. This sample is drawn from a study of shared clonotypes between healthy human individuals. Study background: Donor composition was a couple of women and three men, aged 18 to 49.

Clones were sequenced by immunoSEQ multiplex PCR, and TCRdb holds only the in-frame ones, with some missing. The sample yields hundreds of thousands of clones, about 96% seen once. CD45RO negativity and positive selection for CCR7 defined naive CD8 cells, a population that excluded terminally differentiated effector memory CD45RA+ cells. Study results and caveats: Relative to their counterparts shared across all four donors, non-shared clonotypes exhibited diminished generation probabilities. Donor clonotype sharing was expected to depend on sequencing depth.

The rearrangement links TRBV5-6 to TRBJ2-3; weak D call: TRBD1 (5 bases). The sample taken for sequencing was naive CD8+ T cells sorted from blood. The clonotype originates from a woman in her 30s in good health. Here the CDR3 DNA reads TGTGCCAGCAGCTTGGAAAGGGGCCCTACGCAGTATTTT. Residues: CASSLERGPTQYF.